Presented here are 17 T cell receptor beta chains from one specimen sequenced in a study of blood T cells in healthy people across ages. PCR was performed a second time for about 7 to 11 cycles using a sample-barcoded 5' primer and a J-beta primer mix. TCRdb reanalysed the 5' RACE reads using MiXCR and keeps one entry per CDR3 protein. The sample carries about 840,000 distinct CDR3 sequences, 25% to 35% recorded once. The sample was also linked to a second study, of T cells of mothers and their children.

The sequencing input was blood. The receptors were gathered from a woman between 40 and 50 years old in good health.

This clonotype has at least ten counts. This chain uses TRBV18 with TRBJ2-7; D gene ambiguous. The length of the CDR3 is 12 residues. CDR1 KGHSH and CDR2 LQKENI come from the germline V gene. The V end was cut by 6 bases, the J end by 4 bases, with 10 bases between. The CDR3 here is CASSVGAYEQYF. In DNA form, the CDR3 reads TGTGCCAGCTCGGTCGGCGCTTACGAGCAGTACTTC.

As to this clonotype: An end of the junction differs from the germline gene, which may be a read error. The chain has TRBV5-1 and TRBJ1-1; D is ambiguous. Germline V gene data show CDR1 as SGHRS and CDR2 as YFSETQ. CDR3 length: 16 amino acids. CDR3 in DNA: TGCGCCGGCAGTTTGGACGGACGGCGGGGAACCACTGAAGCTTTCTTT. This sequence encodes CAGSLDGRRGTTEAFF.

CDR3 sequence: CAITIDPNYGYTF. CDR3 sequence (DNA): TGTGCCATCACCATAGACCCTAACTATGGCTACACCTTC. The chain carries TRBV10-3 and TRBJ1-2, with D hard to call. Germline CDR1 reads ENHRY; CDR2 reads SYGVKD. The CDR3 runs to 13 residues. Trimming took 7 bases from V and 0 from J, leaving 9 bases between them.

The genes are TRBV7-2 and TRBJ2-7, with 8 nucleotides matching TRBD2. J gave up 3 bases and V 1 base, and 8 bases lay outside the gene matches. This CDR3 comprises 16 residues. Per the germline V gene, CDR1 is SGHTA and CDR2 is FQGNSA. CDR3 region: CASSLGLAGSYYEQYF. In DNA form, the CDR3 reads TGTGCCAGCAGCTTAGGGCTAGCGGGTTCCTACTACGAGCAGTACTTC.

There are a few counts of this clonotype. This chain uses TRBV9 with TRBJ2-3, with 13 bases lining up with TRBD2. The CDR3 has 17 residues. Unmatched junction bases numbered 10, after V lost 1 base and J lost 8 bases. CDR1 and CDR2 (germline): SGDLS, YYNGEE. CDR3 sequence reads: CASSVNGLAGALGTQYF. In nucleotides, the CDR3 is TGTGCCAGCAGCGTAAACGGACTAGCGGGAGCTCTCGGTACGCAGTATTTT.

The chain employs TRBV5-6 and TRBJ2-3; 12 bases map to TRBD2. V gave up 3 bases and J gave up 2 bases; unmatched junction bases: 10. CDR1 and CDR2 from the germline V gene are SGHDT and YYEEEE. The CDR3 consists of 18 residues. The CDR3 loop is CASSYLRTSGELTDTQYF. CDR3 sequence (DNA): TGTGCCAGCAGCTACCTTAGGACTAGCGGGGAACTCACAGATACGCAGTATTTT.

CDR3 sequence (DNA): TGTGCCAGCAGCGCGACAGACTCCTATGGCTACACCTTC. Translated, it gives CASSATDSYGYTF. The chain carries TRBV2 and TRBJ1-2, with D possibly being TRBD1 (5 bases). In germline, CDR1 is SNHLY, CDR2 FYNNEI. V lost 6 bases, J lost 4 bases, and 12 bases lay in between. The CDR3 runs to 13 residues.

This clonotype was observed a handful of times. The chain's CDR3 is CASSSLDRLRDAFF. The CDR3, as DNA: TGTGCCAGCAGTTCTTTGGACAGGTTGCGTGATGCTTTCTTT. The chain joins TRBV28 to TRBJ1-1; 7 bases align to TRBD1. With 4 bases clipped from V and 11 bases from J, the junction kept 13 bases outside the gene matches. The CDR3 covers 14 residues. Germline CDR1 and CDR2: MDHEN and SYDVKM.

This clonotype has only a few counts. The chain has TRBV28 and TRBJ2-3; 8 nucleotides align to TRBD1. V lost 6 bases, J lost 5 bases, and 13 bases stayed unmatched. The CDR3 runs to 16 residues. CDR1 is MDHEN and CDR2 is SYDVKM in the germline V gene. The DNA of the CDR3 is TGTGCCAGCAGCTCACTTGGGACAGGAGGGGAAGATACGCAGTATTTT. Translated: CASSSLGTGGEDTQYF. Together with reference TRBV28 and TRBJ2-3, the CDR3 gives the full variable domain: DVKVTQSSRYLVKRTGEKVFLECVQDMDHENMFWYRQDPGLGLRLIYFSYDVKMKEKGDIPEGYSVSREKKERFSLILESASTNQTSMYLCASSSLGTGGEDTQYFGPGTRLTVL.

This clonotype was counted between two and nine times. V and J are TRBV12-3 or TRBV12-4 and TRBJ2-7, with TRBD1 matching 7 bases. Unmatched junction bases numbered 8, after V lost 2 bases and J lost 7 bases. This CDR3 comprises 14 residues. The CDR3 loop reads CASSLTGPGGEQYF. CDR3 in DNA: TGTGCCAGCAGTTTAACCGGGCCAGGGGGAGAGCAGTACTTC.

V gene TRBV12-3 or TRBV12-4 combines with J gene TRBJ1-4; D might be TRBD1 (6 bases). The CDR3 is made up of 16 amino acids. Trimming cost V 1 base and J 10 bases, with 19 bases left between them. The CDR3 DNA reads as TGTGCCAGCAGTTTAGGCCTTTGGGGGGCCGTAGGAAAACTGTTTTTT. This encodes CASSLGLWGAVGKLFF.

This clonotype appeared many times. The J gene is TRBJ2-1, the V gene TRBV7-6, with TRBD2 matching 8 bases. The CDR3 spans 16 residues. Germline V gene data show CDR1 as SGHVS and CDR2 as FNYEAQ. Germline trimming cut 2 bases from V and 4 bases from J; bases unmatched to any gene: 7. CDR3 in amino acids: CASSLLRREDYNEQFF. The CDR3 DNA follows: TGTGCCAGCAGCTTACTTAGGCGGGAGGATTACAATGAGCAGTTCTTC.

A remark on this clonotype: A read error may produce the germline difference seen at one junction end. The V gene is TRBV20-1, the J gene TRBJ2-4; 9 bases fit TRBD1. Germline CDR1 is DFQATT and CDR2 is SNEGSKA (reference sequence). The length of the CDR3 is 15 residues. CDR3 sequence: CSARTGAVVKNIRYF. The CDR3 DNA sequence: TGCAGTGCCCGGACAGGGGCTGTAGTCAAAAACATTCGGTACTTC.

A single count supports this clonotype. The chain recombines TRBV18 with TRBJ1-5; D remains unclear. Germline lookup yields CDR1 KGHSH and CDR2 LQKENI. The CDR3 spans 14 residues. The V end was cut by 1 base, the J end by 2 bases, with 6 bases between. The CDR3: CASSPQFGNQPQHF. The CDR3 nucleotides are TGTGCCAGCTCACCACAGTTTGGCAATCAGCCCCAGCATTTT.

This clonotype was recorded at least ten times. The gene calls are TRBV20-1 and TRBJ2-6, with D possibly being TRBD2 (5 bases). Between the trimmed V and J ends, which lost 1 base and 0 bases, there was a span of 10 bases. The CDR3 is 16 residues long. Germline CDR1 reads DFQATT; CDR2 reads SNEGSKA (reference sequence). The CDR3 region is CSARVAEGSGANVLTF. The CDR3 DNA is TGCAGTGCTAGAGTCGCAGAGGGCTCTGGGGCCAACGTCCTGACTTTC.

This clonotype has ten or more counts. The chain joins TRBV2 to TRBJ2-1; D might be TRBD2 (7 bases). V was trimmed by 7 bases and J by 9 bases, leaving 19 bases between them. This CDR3 is 14 amino acids long. Germline values: CDR1 SNHLY, CDR2 FYNNEI. The chain's CDR3 is CASTEGRGGGEQFF. CDR3 DNA: TGTGCCAGCACCGAGGGTCGGGGAGGGGGTGAGCAGTTCTTC.

This clonotype was counted between two and nine times. The junction departs from germline at one end; a sequencing error may be responsible. The rearrangement uses TRBV7-2 and TRBJ1-1; D is undetermined. CDR1 and CDR2 from the germline V gene are SGHTA and FQGNSA. The CDR3 has 15 residues. The CDR3 DNA is TGTGCCAGCAGGTTAGATCGGCGGATGAACACTGAAGCTTTCTTT. This encodes CASRLDRRMNTEAFF.